This T cell receptor beta chain was captured by sequencing in a study of cytomegalovirus exposure and HLA in healthy donors. PCR was performed using 60 Vbeta and 13 Jbeta primers. Authors' processing steps: As a later analysis found, there were approximately 80 million unique TCR beta chains, of which roughly 11 million were shared. Data came from immunoSEQ multiplex PCR; TCRdb stores just in-frame clones and leaves some out. V and J calls and clone size are copied from that table; D and trimming were computed from the DNA. Of some 140,000 clones in the sample, 65% to 85% were seen once. V dropped 1 base and J dropped 2 bases, with 2 bases sitting between them. Germline CDR1 is GTSNPN and CDR2 is SVGIG (reference sequence). The CDR3 totals 11 residues. Turning to this clone: This specimen includes other DNA sequences encoding the same CDR3.

Each donor's status was that of a healthy bone marrow donor. Input material: PBMCs. This chain joins TRBV30 and TRBJ2-5; unclear D gene. The source is a middle-aged woman in good health and CMV-seropositive. The CDR3 sequence: CAWSAQETQYF. For the CDR3, the DNA is TGTGCCTGGAGTGCGCAAGAGACCCAGTACTTC.